The clone carrying this T cell receptor (beta chain) has just a few counts. Its antigen is as yet unknown. TCRdb called the 5' RACE reads again in MiXCR, with one record for every CDR3 protein. In the table there are more than 650,000 distinct CDR3 sequences, 12% of which are singletons. The sample belongs to a study of CD8 T cells in ankylosing spondylitis. General observations from the study: Peripheral blood held disease-linked clones only at relatively low frequency, and these were CD8+. Disease-associated clones were reportedly significantly overrepresented in matched ankylosing spondylitis synovial fluid. Made up of under 10 highly homologous variants, a TCR beta motif appeared characteristic of ankylosing spondylitis blood. Before this, some motif variants had been reported in reactive arthritis synovial fluid and blood.

This CDR3 has 19 residues. J lost 5 bases, V lost 0 bases, and 17 bases had no gene match. The germline V gene encodes CDR1 SGHDN and CDR2 FVKESK. Sequenced material: blood, either unsorted or a sorted T cell fraction (not recorded which). This TCR derives from a male donor with ankylosing spondylitis. The chain is built from TRBV14 and TRBJ2-5, with 8 positions matching TRBD2. The CDR3 region is CASSQEPSGLVRGGETQYF. As DNA, the CDR3 is TGTGCCAGCAGCCAAGAACCGTCCGGACTAGTTCGCGGGGGGGAGACCCAGTACTTC.